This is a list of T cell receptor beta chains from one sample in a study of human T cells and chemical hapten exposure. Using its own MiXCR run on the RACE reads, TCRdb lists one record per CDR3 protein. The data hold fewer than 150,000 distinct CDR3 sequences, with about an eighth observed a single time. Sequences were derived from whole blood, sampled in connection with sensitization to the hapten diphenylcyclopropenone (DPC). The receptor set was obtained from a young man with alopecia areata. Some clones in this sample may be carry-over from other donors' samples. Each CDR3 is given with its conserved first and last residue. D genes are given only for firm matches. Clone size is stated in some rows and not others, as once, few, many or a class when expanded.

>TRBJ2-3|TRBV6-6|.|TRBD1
TGTGCCAGCAGTTACTCGAAGGACCGGGACAGGGGGTATTTT
CASSYSKDRDRGYF
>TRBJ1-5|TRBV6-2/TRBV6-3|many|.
TGTGCCAGCACCACCGGACTTTATAGCAATCAGCCCCAGCATTTT
CASTTGLYSNQPQHF
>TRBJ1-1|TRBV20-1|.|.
TGCAGTGCTAGTTCGAACACTGAAGCTTTCTTT
CSASSNTEAFF
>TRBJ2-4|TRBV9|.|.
TGTGCCAGCAGTGCGGACAGCCAAAACATTCAGTACTTC
CASSADSQNIQYF
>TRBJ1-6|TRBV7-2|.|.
TGTGCCAGCAGCTTAAAAGGGAACAGTTATTCACCCCTCCACTTT
CASSLKGNSYSPLHF
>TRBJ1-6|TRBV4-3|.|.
TGCGCCAGCAGCCAAGATCATAGGCTTTCACCCCTCCACTTT
CASSQDHRLSPLHF
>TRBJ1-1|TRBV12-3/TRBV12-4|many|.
TGTGCCAGCAGTCCCCCGCCGGACATTGGGGAAGCTTTCTTT
CASSPPPDIGEAFF
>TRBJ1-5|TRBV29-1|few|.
TGCAGCGTTGCTCAGGGATACAATCAGCCCCAGCATTTT
CSVAQGYNQPQHF
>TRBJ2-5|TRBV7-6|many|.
TGTGCCAGCAGCCCTCCTGGGGGGCAAGAGACCCAGTACTTC
CASSPPGGQETQYF
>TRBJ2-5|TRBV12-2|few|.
TGTGCAAGTCGCTTAGCCGGGGGTTCTGAAGAAACCCAGTACTTC
CASRLAGGSEETQYF
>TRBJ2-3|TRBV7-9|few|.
TGTGCCAGCAGCCAGAGTTTGGGGTTCACAGATACGCAGTATTTT
CASSQSLGFTDTQYF
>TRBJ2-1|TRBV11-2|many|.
TGTGCCAGCAGCCACCTCCCCCGGAGTTTGTTCTTC
CASSHLPRSLFF
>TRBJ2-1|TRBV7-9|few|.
TGTGCCAGCAGCTTGGGCCCTCGCAATGAGCAGTTCTTC
CASSLGPRNEQFF
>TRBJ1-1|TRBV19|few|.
TGTGCCAGTAGTATAGAGAGGGGGACTGAAGCTTTCTTT
CASSIERGTEAFF
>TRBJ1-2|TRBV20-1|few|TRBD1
TGCCGCCCGACAGGGCGCCATGGCTACACCTTC
CRPTGRHGYTF
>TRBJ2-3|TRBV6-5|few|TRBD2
TGTGCCAGCAGTTACTCTGCGGGGGGGCTTGTCGCAGATACGCAGTATTTT
CASSYSAGGLVADTQYF
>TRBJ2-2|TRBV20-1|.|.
TGCAGTACTAGGGGGACGGAGAACACCGGGGAGCTGTTTTTT
CSTRGTENTGELFF
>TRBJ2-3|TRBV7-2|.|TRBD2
TGTGCCAGCAGCTTCCTCAGCGGGGAAGATACGCAGTATTTT
CASSFLSGEDTQYF
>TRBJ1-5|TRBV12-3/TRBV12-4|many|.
TGTGCCAGCAGTTTAGACATTTATAGCAATCAGCCCCAGCATTTT
CASSLDIYSNQPQHF
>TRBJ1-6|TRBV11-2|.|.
TGTGCCAGCAGCTATTGGGGTCAAGGCTATAATTCACCCCTCCACTTT
CASSYWGQGYNSPLHF
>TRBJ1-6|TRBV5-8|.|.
TGTGCCAGCAGCTGGGCAGCCAGTAATTCACCCCTCCACTTT
CASSWAASNSPLHF
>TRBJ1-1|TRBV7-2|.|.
TGTGCCAGCAGCTTAGGAGGAGGGGGGAGTTACACTGAAGCTTTCTTT
CASSLGGGGSYTEAFF
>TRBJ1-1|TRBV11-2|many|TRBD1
TGTGCCAGCAGCTTAGTTCTACAGGGGGAAGCTTTCTTT
CASSLVLQGEAFF
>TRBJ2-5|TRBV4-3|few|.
TGCGCCAGCAGCCAAGAAGGATCGGCCGAGACCCAGTACTTC
CASSQEGSAETQYF
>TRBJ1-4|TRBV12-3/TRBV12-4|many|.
TGTGCCAGCAGTTTAATCATGACAGATGATAATGAAAAACTGTTTTTT
CASSLIMTDDNEKLFF
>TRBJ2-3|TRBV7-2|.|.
TGTGCCAGCAGCTTAGATTCAGATACGCAGTATTTT
CASSLDSDTQYF
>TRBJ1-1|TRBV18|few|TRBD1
TGTGCCAGCTCACCACTTGGGACAGGGACTGAAGCTTTCTTT
CASSPLGTGTEAFF
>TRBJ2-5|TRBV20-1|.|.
TGCAGTGCTACAAAAACAAAAGAGACCCAGTACTTC
CSATKTKETQYF
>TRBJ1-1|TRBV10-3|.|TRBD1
TGTGCCATCGTGGGACAGATAAACACTGAAGCTTTCTTT
CAIVGQINTEAFF
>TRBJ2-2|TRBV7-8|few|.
TGTGCCAGCAGCTTCGGACAAATACATACCGGGGAGCTGTTTTTT
CASSFGQIHTGELFF
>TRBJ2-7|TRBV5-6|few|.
TGTGCCAGCAGCTTGGTGGCTAGCGACGAGCAGTACTTC
CASSLVASDEQYF
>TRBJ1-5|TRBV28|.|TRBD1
TGTGCCAGCAGTTTATCGGGGGACAGGGCGTATAGCAATCAGCCCCAGCATTTT
CASSLSGDRAYSNQPQHF
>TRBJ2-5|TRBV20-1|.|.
TGCAGTGCTAGGGGGGGAAGGGAAGAGACCCAGTACTTC
CSARGGREETQYF
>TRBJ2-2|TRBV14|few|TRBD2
TGTGCCAGCAGCCGGTTAAGGCGTCAGGTAGCGGGGCACGGGGAGCTGTTTTTT
CASSRLRRQVAGHGELFF
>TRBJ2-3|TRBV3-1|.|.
TGTGCCAGCAGCCAAGAGGGCCGCACAGATACGCAGTATTTT
CASSQEGRTDTQYF
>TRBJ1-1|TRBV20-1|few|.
TGCAGTGCCCGGGAGGAGGGGGACACTGAAGCTTTCTTT
CSAREEGDTEAFF
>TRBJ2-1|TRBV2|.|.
TGTGCCAGCAGTGAAGGGTCAGGGTACAATGAGCAGTTCTTC
CASSEGSGYNEQFF
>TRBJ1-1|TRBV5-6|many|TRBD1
TGTGCCAGCAGCTGGGACAGGGCGAACACTGAAGCTTTCTTT
CASSWDRANTEAFF
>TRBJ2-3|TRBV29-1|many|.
TGCAGCGTTCTGGCAGGGTTAAGCACAGATACGCAGTATTTT
CSVLAGLSTDTQYF
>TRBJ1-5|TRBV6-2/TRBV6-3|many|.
TGTGCCAGCAGCTCACCTAGTGGGACTTTGAAGACCCAGCATTTT
CASSSPSGTLKTQHF
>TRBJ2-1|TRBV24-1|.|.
TGTGCCACCAGTGATGTCCTTTCGGACAGTGCAGGGTTCTTC
CATSDVLSDSAGFF
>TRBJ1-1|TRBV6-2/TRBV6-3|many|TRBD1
TGTGCCAGCAGTTACGACAGGGACACTGAAGCTTTCTTT
CASSYDRDTEAFF